The clone carrying this T cell receptor beta chain has ten or more counts. Germline values: CDR1 LGHDT, CDR2 YNNKEL (reference sequence). The CDR3 totals 16 residues. The V gene end was trimmed by 1 base and the J gene end by 7 bases; junction bases not matched to a gene: 10. This sample was included in a study of spatial heterogeneity in lung cancer. Study-level background: Detection of beta-chain sequences consistently exceeded that of alpha-chain sequences. Raw reads showed each unique TCR and UMI combination turning up more than ten times on average.

Each TCR cDNA molecule carried a unique molecular identifier. TCRdb re-derived calls from the 5' RACE reads in MiXCR, one entry per CDR3 protein. The sample comprises tens of thousands of distinct CDR3 sequences, roughly 13% of which are singletons, and about 4.5% rests with the top ten. Time point indicated: sample taken at primary tumor resection. From tumor, nontumor lung or frozen PBMC, whole RNA was taken unsorted for sequencing. Untreated early-stage non-small cell lung cancer patients, over 55 in total, were the donors. The V gene is TRBV3-1, the J gene TRBJ2-1; 7 bases agree with TRBD2. This sequence was found in a male donor with early-stage non-small cell lung cancer. This specimen was PBMCs, taken at surgery. CDR3 region: CASSQVTSDAGNEQFF. In DNA form, the CDR3 reads TGTGCCAGCAGCCAAGTTACTAGCGACGCGGGGAATGAGCAGTTCTTC.